This T cell receptor beta chain appears in the sequencing data of a study of T-cell reconstitution after alpha-beta-depleted transplantation in children. Notes on the study in general: A year post-transplant, T-cell counts and diversity derived mostly from newly produced T cells. Some patients' high day-60 TCRbeta diversity was attributed to recipient cells surviving conditioning. About two months after transplant, alpha-beta T cells reportedly came from several hundred expanded graft clones.

Preparing the TCRbeta library involved the use of unique molecular identifiers. One entry per CDR3 protein results from TCRdb running MiXCR on the PCR reads. Of around 450,000 distinct CDR3 sequences in the sample, roughly 15% were seen once. This clonotype was counted between two and nine times. The target antigen is unknown. The CDR3 runs to 17 residues. Deletions cut 4 bases from V and 0 bases from J, with 13 bases between. CDR1 is SEHNR, CDR2 FQNEAQ, per germline (reference sequence). The receptor comes from a boy in the first two years of life who had a stem cell transplant for Wiskott-Aldrich syndrome, so the T cells may come from the graft donor. The chain joins TRBV7-9 to TRBJ2-6, with D tentatively TRBD2 (5 bases). The specimen was PBMCs, mostly from graft donor cells, collected 360 days after TCRalphabeta/CD19-depleted stem cell transplant. As DNA, the CDR3 is TGTGCCAGCAGCTCAAGGACCGACTACTCTGGGGCCAACGTCCTGACTTTC. This encodes CASSSRTDYSGANVLTF.